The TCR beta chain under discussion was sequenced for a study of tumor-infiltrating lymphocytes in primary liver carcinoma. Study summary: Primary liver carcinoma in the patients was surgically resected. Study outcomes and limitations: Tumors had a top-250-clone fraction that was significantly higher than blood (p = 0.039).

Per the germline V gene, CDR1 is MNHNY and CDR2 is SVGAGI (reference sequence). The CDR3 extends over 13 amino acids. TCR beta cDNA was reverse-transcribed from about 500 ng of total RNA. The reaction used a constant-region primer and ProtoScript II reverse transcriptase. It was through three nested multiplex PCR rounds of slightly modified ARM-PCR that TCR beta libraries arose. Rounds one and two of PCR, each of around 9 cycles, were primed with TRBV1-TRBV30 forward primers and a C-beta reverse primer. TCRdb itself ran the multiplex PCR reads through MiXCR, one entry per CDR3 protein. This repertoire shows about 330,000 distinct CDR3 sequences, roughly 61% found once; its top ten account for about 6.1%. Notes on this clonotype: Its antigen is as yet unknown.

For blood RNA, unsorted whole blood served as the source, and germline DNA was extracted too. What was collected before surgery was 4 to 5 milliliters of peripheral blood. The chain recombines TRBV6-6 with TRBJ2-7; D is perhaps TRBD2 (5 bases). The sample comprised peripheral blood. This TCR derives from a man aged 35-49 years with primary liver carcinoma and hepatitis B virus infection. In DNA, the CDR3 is TGTGTCTCAGCGGCACTCGATAACTGCGAGCAGTACTTC. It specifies CVSAALDNCEQYF.